One sample yielded the 8 T cell receptor beta chains listed below, sequenced in a study of beta chain features in type 1 diabetes. Expressed TCRB transcripts were sequenced because the entire RNA isolate underwent reverse transcription. Produced via immunoSEQ multiplex PCR; TCRdb's table is partial and in-frame only. Among around 500,000 clones listed, over 9.5% were seen once. Material for sequencing was naive CD4+ T cells from blood. The origin of the receptors is a young woman in good health.

V usage is TRBV7-2 and J usage is TRBJ1-1; no definite D call. The CDR3 is 12 amino acids. Germline V lookup: CDR1 SGHTA, CDR2 FQGNSA. V was shortened by 6 bases and J by 2 bases, with 7 bases between the two germline ends. The CDR3 coding sequence is TGTGCCAGCAGACCGGCTAACACTGAAGCTTTCTTT. It specifies CASRPANTEAFF.

The chain joins TRBV28 to TRBJ1-2, with D maybe TRBD1 (5 bases). The length of the CDR3 is 15 residues. Germline CDR1 is MDHEN and CDR2 is SYDVKM. V was cut by 2 bases and J by 1 base, with 11 bases left in between. CDR3 nucleotide sequence: TGTGCCAGCAGTTTACCACAAAGGGGTAACTATGGCTACACCTTC. This encodes CASSLPQRGNYGYTF.

This clone was seen only a few times. The CDR3 coding sequence is TGTGCCAGCAGTCCCCTAGCGGGAGGGACCTACAATGAGCAGTTCTTC. As protein: CASSPLAGGTYNEQFF. The rearrangement joins TRBV27 to TRBJ2-1; 12 bases are shared with TRBD2. J lost 2 bases, V lost 5 bases, and 4 bases had no gene match. The CDR3 is 16 amino acids. The germline CDR1 and CDR2 sequences are MNHEY and SMNVEV (reference sequence).

This chain connects TRBV15 to TRBJ1-5; 7 bases fit TRBD1. Germline V gives CDR1 LNHNV, CDR2 YYDKDF (reference sequence). The CDR3 loop spans 16 amino acids. Germline trimming cut 7 bases from V and 6 bases from J; bases unmatched to any gene: 15. The CDR3 DNA is TGTGCCACCAAGAAGGGGGCGAGGGTGATTGGTCAGCCCCAGCATTTT. This gives the protein CATKKGARVIGQPQHF.

This clone occurred a few times. The chain recombines TRBV4-2 with TRBJ2-2; D remains ambiguous. The germline CDR1 and CDR2 sequences are LGHNA and YNFKEQ. This CDR3 has 14 residues. V lost 7 bases to trimming and J lost 0 bases, with 9 bases between them. The chain's CDR3 is CASMGPTNTGELFF. The CDR3 coding sequence is TGTGCCAGCATGGGTCCCACGAACACCGGGGAGCTGTTTTTT.

This clone was found a few times. V gene TRBV6-1 combines with J gene TRBJ2-5; D unclear. The V gene lost 0 bases and the J gene lost 6 bases, with 11 bases spanning the gap. The CDR3 is 14 amino acids. Looked up from germline, CDR1 is MNHNS and CDR2 is SASEGT. CDR3 nucleotide sequence: TGTGCCAGCAGTGAAGCGGGAAAACCGAAGACCCAGTACTTC. Its translation is CASSEAGKPKTQYF.

The J gene is TRBJ2-2, the V gene TRBV30; no clear D gene. CDR1 GTSNPN and CDR2 SVGIG come from the germline V gene (reference sequence). The V end lost 5 bases, the J end lost 5 bases, and 12 bases lay between the germline ends. This CDR3 is built from 13 residues. This chain's CDR3 is CAWATFGTGELFF. Here the CDR3 DNA reads TGTGCCTGGGCAACTTTTGGAACCGGGGAGCTGTTTTTT.

The rearrangement uses TRBV5-1 and TRBJ2-5, with D unclear. V was clipped by 1 base and J by 7 bases, with 14 bases between them. The CDR3 runs to 14 residues. Germline V lookup: CDR1 SGHRS, CDR2 YFSETQ. The CDR3, as DNA: TGCGCCAGCAGCTTGAGTATGGCCCCGGGGACCCAGTACTTC. Its protein product is CASSLSMAPGTQYF.